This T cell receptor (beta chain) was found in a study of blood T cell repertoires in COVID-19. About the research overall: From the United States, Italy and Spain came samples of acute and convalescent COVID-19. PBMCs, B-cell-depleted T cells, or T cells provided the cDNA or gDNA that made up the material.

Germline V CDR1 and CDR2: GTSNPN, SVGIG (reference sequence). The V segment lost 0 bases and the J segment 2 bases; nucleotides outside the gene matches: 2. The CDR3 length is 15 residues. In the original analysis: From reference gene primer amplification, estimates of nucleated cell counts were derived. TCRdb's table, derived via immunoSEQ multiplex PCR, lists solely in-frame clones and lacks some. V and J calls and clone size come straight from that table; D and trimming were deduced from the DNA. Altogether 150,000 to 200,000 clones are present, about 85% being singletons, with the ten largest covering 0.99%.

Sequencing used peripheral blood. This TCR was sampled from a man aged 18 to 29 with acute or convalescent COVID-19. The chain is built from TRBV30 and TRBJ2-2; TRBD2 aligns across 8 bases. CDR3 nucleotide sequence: TGTGCCTGGAGTGTCGGGGGGGGCAACACCGGGGAGCTGTTTTTT. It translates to CAWSVGGGNTGELFF.